Below, one T cell receptor (beta chain) is given with its context. The sample comes from a study of blood T cell repertoires in COVID-19. Study context: The origin of the acute and convalescent COVID-19 samples was the United States, Italy and Spain. In each case, the material was cDNA or gDNA derived from T cells, B-cell-depleted T cells, or PBMCs.

Authors' processing steps: It was from reference gene primer amplification that nucleated cell counts were estimated. The table came from immunoSEQ multiplex PCR; TCRdb's copy has only in-frame clones and leaves some out. That table furnishes V, J and clone size, whereas the DNA furnished D and trimming. The table records 300,000 to 400,000 clones, under 95% of them present only once. V lost 5 bases and J 7 bases, leaving 20 bases between the germline ends. Germline V gene sequence: CDR1 MGHDK, CDR2 SYGVNS. This CDR3 region has 15 residues. The chain combines TRBV25-1 with TRBJ1-2, with D maybe TRBD1 (6 bases). The source material was peripheral blood. The sequence was obtained from a woman between 18 and 30 years old who had recovered from COVID-19. The CDR3 protein is CASSSPPSRGSGYTF. The CDR3 DNA is TGTGCCAGCAGTTCTCCCCCAAGTAGGGGGAGTGGCTACACCTTC.